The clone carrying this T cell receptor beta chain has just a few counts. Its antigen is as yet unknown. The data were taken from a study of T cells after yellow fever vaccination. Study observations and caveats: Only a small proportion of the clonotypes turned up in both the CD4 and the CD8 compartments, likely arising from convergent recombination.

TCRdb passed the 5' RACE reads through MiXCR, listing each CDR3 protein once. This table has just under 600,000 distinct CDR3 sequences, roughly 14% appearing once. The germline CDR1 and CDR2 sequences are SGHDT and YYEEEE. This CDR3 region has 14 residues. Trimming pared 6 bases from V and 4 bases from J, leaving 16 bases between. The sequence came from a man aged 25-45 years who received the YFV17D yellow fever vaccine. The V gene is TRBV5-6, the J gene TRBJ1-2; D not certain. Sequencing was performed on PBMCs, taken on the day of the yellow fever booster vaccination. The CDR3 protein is CASTLWWEGYGYTF. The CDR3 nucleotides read TGTGCCAGCACCCTATGGTGGGAAGGCTATGGCTACACCTTC.